The TCR beta chain described here comes from a study of T cells in Graves' hyperthyroidism and ophthalmopathy. Many counts were recorded for this clonotype. What it binds is unknown. Study-wide results and caveats: In simple terms, a model built on 13 V-J features told ophthalmopathy apart from stable hyperthyroidism.

Germline loops: CDR1 DFQATT, CDR2 SNEGSKA (reference sequence). The CDR3 runs 14 residues. V was shortened by 6 bases and J by 0 bases, with 12 bases between the two germline ends. TCR beta CDR3 regions were amplified from RNA transcripts. Using the HTBI primer set, a first-round RT-PCR was run on the TCR CDR3. TCRdb re-derived calls from the multiplex PCR reads in MiXCR, one entry per CDR3 protein. The table includes about 350,000 distinct CDR3 sequences, approximately 20% detected once. Patients having uncontrolled infection, another autoimmune disease, pregnancy or lactation were not included. Diagnoses were established using clinical symptoms, serum thyroxine and TRAb, thyroid ultrasound and orbital computed tomography.

The material sequenced was blood. This sequence was found in a woman in her late teens or twenties with Graves' hyperthyroidism. The chain is built from TRBV20-1 and TRBJ1-5; D ambiguous. The DNA of the CDR3 is TGCAGTGCGGTCCGGGGAAATAGCAATCAGCCCCAGCATTTT. Protein: CSAVRGNSNQPQHF.